This TCR beta chain was sequenced in a study of cytomegalovirus exposure and HLA in healthy donors. At the level of the study: Sequencing of some 200 million T cells in an earlier analysis found roughly 120 million unique TCR beta sequences. There were just under 400 genotyped donors. Of these, roughly 80% fell in the genetic ancestry cluster associated with self-reported Caucasian donors. Findings and caveats of the study: TCR beta sequences reportedly predicted the HLA-A and HLA-B alleles of most subjects accurately. The majority of TCR sequences were rare, yet some public TCRs appeared in many donors.

In germline, CDR1 is SQVTM, CDR2 ANQGSEA. This CDR3 contains 12 residues. In its sample, this clone was seen once. Antigen: not known. The junction differs from germline at one of its ends, possibly a read error. The primer mix had 60 Vbeta and 13 Jbeta primers. Sequencing used immunoSEQ multiplex PCR; TCRdb keeps in-frame clones, though not all of them. Of 110,000 to 150,000 clones listed, less than 10% are singletons. This clonotype was sampled from a man aged 45-60 years in good health and CMV-seronegative. The sample consisted of PBMCs. V and J are TRBV29-1 and TRBJ2-2; D perhaps matches TRBD2 (5 bases). Written as DNA, the CDR3 is TGCAGCGTTGTTGAGAACACCGGGGAACTGTTTTTT. Translating it yields CSVVENTGELFF.